A selection of T cell receptor beta chains follows, all from one sample in a study of blood T cell repertoires in COVID-19. This table comes from immunoSEQ multiplex PCR, and its TCRdb copy is limited to in-frame clones, with some not included. The sample shows almost 250,000 clones, 85% to 90% of them seen only once. The sequenced sample consisted of PBMCs or T cells enriched from blood (not recorded which). The receptors were sampled from a woman aged 30 to 39 who had recovered from COVID-19. CDR3s include the opening cysteine and the closing phenylalanine or tryptophan. A D gene is named only where the DNA matches it firmly. Clone size appears in some rows only: once, few, many, or a class for an expanded clone.

j_call clone_size v_call d_call cdr3_aa cdr3_nt
TRBJ2-5 NA TRBV19 NA CASSMETAQETQYF TGTGCCAGTAGTATGGAGACCGCCCAAGAGACCCAGTACTTC
TRBJ1-5 NA TRBV27 NA CASSLGQGNQPQHF TGTGCCAGCAGTTTAGGTCAGGGCAATCAGCCCCAGCATTTT
TRBJ1-3 NA TRBV10-3 NA CAISEGRGAGNTIYF TGTGCCATCAGTGAAGGCAGGGGAGCTGGAAACACCATATATTTT
TRBJ2-1 NA TRBV19 TRBD2 CASIPGGAGGPSNNEQFF TGTGCCAGTATCCCTGGGGGAGCGGGAGGGCCCTCGAACAATGAGCAGTTCTTC
TRBJ2-1 NA TRBV6-5 NA CASSNREGVYNEQFF TGTGCCAGCAGCAACAGGGAGGGGGTCTACAATGAGCAGTTCTTC
TRBJ1-5 NA TRBV7-2 NA CASSLYNQPQHF TGTGCCAGCAGCTTGTACAATCAGCCCCAGCATTTT
TRBJ2-1 NA TRBV4-2 TRBD1 CASSQGVRTGHYNEQFF TGTGCCAGCAGCCAAGGAGTCAGGACAGGACATTACAATGAGCAGTTCTTC
TRBJ2-7 NA TRBV6-5 TRBD2 CATGTSGTESYEQYF TGTGCCACCGGGACTAGCGGGACCGAATCCTACGAGCAGTACTTC
TRBJ1-1 NA TRBV7-9 NA CASSPRQEVGRTEAFF TGTGCCAGCAGCCCTAGACAGGAAGTCGGTCGCACTGAAGCTTTCTTT
TRBJ1-2 NA TRBV11-2 NA CASSPYPRRVTVYGYTF TGTGCCAGCAGCCCCTATCCAAGGCGCGTCACAGTCTATGGCTACACCTTC
TRBJ1-1 NA TRBV6-5 NA CASQEGRWAFF TGTGCCAGCCAGGAAGGCAGGTGGGCTTTCTTT
TRBJ2-7 NA TRBV14 TRBD2 CASSQQLAVSYEQYF TGTGCCAGCAGCCAACAACTAGCGGTTTCCTACGAGCAGTACTTC
TRBJ1-4 NA TRBV2 NA CASRTHGRWHSTNEKLFF TGTGCCAGCAGAACCCATGGGCGATGGCATTCAACTAATGAAAAACTGTTTTTT
TRBJ1-5 NA TRBV4-2 NA CASSQDPQGNNQPQHF TGTGCCAGCAGCCAAGATCCACAGGGTAACAATCAGCCCCAGCATTTT
TRBJ1-2 NA TRBV30 NA CAWSVGGIGYTF TGTGCCTGGAGTGTTGGGGGGATCGGCTACACCTTC
TRBJ1-2 NA TRBV6-6 NA CASSPPSDGGYTF TGTGCCAGCAGCCCACCTAGCGATGGTGGCTACACCTTC
TRBJ2-1 NA TRBV27 TRBD2 CASSYIKTSGMQQFF TGTGCCAGCAGTTACATTAAGACTAGCGGGATGCAGCAGTTCTTC
TRBJ1-1 NA TRBV30 NA CAWSHGVGTEAFF TGTGCCTGGAGTCACGGGGTGGGAACTGAAGCTTTCTTT
TRBJ2-1 NA TRBV29-1 NA CSDRQQSNEQFF TGCAGCGATCGACAGCAGTCCAATGAGCAGTTCTTC
TRBJ2-1 NA TRBV11-2 NA CASSLASGVATVNEQFF TGTGCCAGCAGCTTGGCATCCGGAGTTGCGACTGTAAATGAGCAGTTCTTC
TRBJ2-2 NA TRBV7-2 TRBD2 CASSYLAGVGELFF TGTGCCAGCAGCTACCTAGCGGGAGTCGGGGAGCTGTTTTTT
TRBJ2-7 NA TRBV29-1 NA CSVGLNYEQYF TGCAGCGTGGGACTTAACTACGAGCAGTACTTC
TRBJ1-1 NA TRBV30 NA CAWSGLADTEAFF TGTGCCTGGAGTGGGTTGGCCGACACTGAAGCTTTCTTT
TRBJ1-5 NA TRBV7-6 NA CASSLGQVDQPQHF TGTGCCAGCAGCTTAGGACAGGTCGATCAGCCCCAGCATTTT
TRBJ2-7 NA TRBV7-3 TRBD2 CASSLDGSGRSSSYEQYF TGTGCCAGCAGCTTAGACGGTAGCGGGAGGTCCAGCTCCTACGAGCAGTACTTC
TRBJ1-4 NA TRBV18 TRBD1 CASSPPRQGANEKLFF TGTGCCAGCTCACCTCCCAGACAGGGGGCTAATGAAAAACTGTTTTTT
TRBJ2-7 NA TRBV11-3 NA CASSWGESYEQYF TGTGCCAGCAGCTGGGGGGAGTCCTACGAGCAGTACTTC
TRBJ1-3 NA TRBV28 NA CATEGGDTIYF TGTGCCACCGAGGGTGGTGACACCATATATTTT
TRBJ1-1 NA TRBV6-2/TRBV6-3 NA CASSSLLRKNTEAFF TGTGCCAGCAGTTCCCTGCTCAGGAAGAACACTGAAGCTTTCTTT
TRBJ2-1 NA TRBV2 TRBD2 CAGRDYETVNEQFF TGTGCCGGAAGGGACTACGAAACGGTCAATGAGCAGTTCTTC
TRBJ1-6 NA TRBV7-9 TRBD1 CASSRDRAGGNSPLHF TGTGCCAGCAGCCGGGACAGGGCAGGGGGTAATTCACCCCTCCACTTT
TRBJ2-6 NA TRBV30 NA CAWTRPSGANVLTF TGTGCCTGGACCCGTCCCTCTGGGGCCAACGTCCTGACTTTC
TRBJ1-2 NA TRBV20-1 NA CSARSLYGYTF TGCAGTGCTAGGTCCCTCTATGGCTACACCTTC
TRBJ1-1 NA TRBV30 NA CAWSVSLNTEAFF TGTGCCTGGAGTGTTTCTCTGAACACTGAAGCTTTCTTT
TRBJ1-1 NA TRBV7-9 NA CASSLVSGKGVGMDTEAFF TGTGCCAGCAGCTTAGTTTCCGGGAAGGGAGTGGGTATGGACACTGAAGCTTTCTTT
TRBJ1-5 NA TRBV10-1 NA CASRMTVAGQPQHF TGCGCCAGCAGAATGACAGTAGCGGGCCAGCCCCAGCATTTT
TRBJ1-2 NA TRBV5-4 NA CASSLVIEYGAQGYTF TGTGCCAGCAGCTTGGTAATCGAATATGGGGCGCAAGGCTACACCTTC
TRBJ2-2 NA TRBV28 TRBD2 CASLWGGRNTGELFF TGTGCCAGTCTTTGGGGAGGGCGGAACACCGGGGAGCTGTTTTTT
TRBJ2-7 once TRBV29-1 TRBD2 CSVMGLGHPSYEQYF TGCAGCGTCATGGGACTAGGACACCCCTCCTACGAGCAGTACTTC
TRBJ2-1 NA TRBV20-1 NA CSASLDGLVQFF TGCAGTGCTAGTCTAGACGGCCTGGTCCAGTTCTTC
TRBJ2-1 NA TRBV27 NA CASAEGGGAYNEQFF TGTGCCAGCGCCGAGGGGGGAGGGGCGTACAATGAGCAGTTCTTC
TRBJ1-1 NA TRBV20-1 TRBD1 CSASPGTGPEDTEAFF TGCAGTGCTAGTCCGGGGACAGGCCCGGAGGACACTGAAGCTTTCTTT
TRBJ1-1 NA TRBV4-3 TRBD1 CASSHSPQGARAFF TGCGCCAGCAGCCACTCCCCCCAGGGGGCGCGGGCTTTCTTT
TRBJ2-2 NA TRBV19 TRBD2 CASSITTYGVASGGELFF TGTGCCAGTAGTATCACCACGTACGGGGTGGCTAGCGGAGGGGAGCTGTTTTTT
TRBJ1-1 once TRBV7-2 NA CASSFPGMNTEAFF TGTGCCAGCAGCTTTCCGGGGATGAACACTGAAGCTTTCTTT
TRBJ1-5 NA TRBV6-1 NA CASSEGQAQGQPQHF TGTGCCAGCAGTGAAGGGCAGGCCCAGGGTCAGCCCCAGCATTTT
TRBJ1-2 NA TRBV5-1 NA CASSLAATQGNYGYTF TGCGCCAGCAGCTTGGCCGCCACCCAGGGTAACTATGGCTACACCTTC